The following is a TCR beta chain sequence with its context. This clonotype was counted ten times or more. What antigen it recognizes has not been identified. Base qualities are not recorded, but no much larger clone differs from it by a single base. These data originate in a study of T cells in Graves' hyperthyroidism and ophthalmopathy (dated by TCRdb to the late 2010s). General notes on the study: TCR V-J signatures able to tell the groups apart were searched for in a discovery cohort of 95 or so patients, of whom fewer than 45 had Graves' ophthalmopathy and some 60 had stable Graves' hyperthyroidism. Whether ophthalmopathy could be predicted prospectively was tested in an independent validation cohort made up of under 20 hyperthyroidism patients plus 17 patients who later progressed to ophthalmopathy. TCR Vbeta CDR3 sequencing of 130 to 150 peripheral blood samples (about 45 ophthalmopathy, about 74 hyperthyroidism and some 17 progressor patients) is reported in the paper. Once sampling was done, hyperthyroidism patients were given methimazole at a starting dose of 30 mg daily, whereas ophthalmopathy patients were given high-dose intravenous methylprednisolone. In addition, the study compared T-cell repertoires in thyroid tissue and in blood from roughly 6 Graves' hyperthyroidism patients. The 100 discovery patients were randomly split 7:3 into training and test sets. General findings and caveats noted by the study authors: No statistical method was used to fix the sample size in advance, and group allocation was not hidden from the investigators. Most expanded thyroid clonotypes (frequency above 0.001) were also detected in blood, suggesting blood repertoires may reflect thyroid immune responses. In validation, the model predicted progression to ophthalmopathy a median of roughly 6.1 months before onset, with approximately 68% sensitivity and roughly 72% specificity. A 13 V-J signature model separated ophthalmopathy from stable hyperthyroidism, with over 85% sensitivity and about 81% specificity in cross-validation and 80%/75% in testing.

From cysteine to phenylalanine, the CDR3 is 15 amino acids long. Of all the DNA, just the CDR3 is kept, 45 bases in frame from base 1. From the germline V gene, CDR1 is SGHRS and CDR2 is YFSETQ. The junction shows trimming of 2 bases on V and 4 bases on J, and the gene matches do not reach 4 bases of it. Patients with uncontrolled infections, other autoimmune diseases, pregnancy or lactation were excluded. Diagnoses relied on clinical symptoms, serum thyroxine and TRAb, thyroid ultrasound and orbital computed tomography. Total RNA was extracted with Trizol reagent, and quality was checked on an Agilent 2100 Bioanalyzer. The TCR beta CDR3 regions were amplified from RNA transcripts. The first round of RT-PCR for the TCR CDR3 was performed with the HTBI primer set and the Qiagen OneStep RT-PCR kit. Libraries were constructed in a second round of multiplex PCR, after which size selection and purification were carried out. Sequencing of the libraries was done on an Illumina HiSeq2000 using paired-end 100 bp reads. Concerning the study's data processing: SOAPnuke was used to process the raw data, throwing out any read that contained adapters or uncalled bases, had a mean Phred below 15, or lacked an exact constant-primer or identifier match. COPE v1.2.5 was used to merge the high-quality paired reads, and each unique nucleotide sequence was defined as a clonotype. MiTCR v1.1 was used to align clonotypes to the IMGT TRBV, TRBD and TRBJ reference segments. Analysis was restricted to V-J combinations with a frequency above 0.0001, which covered approximately 99% of repertoires. A TCS score was defined as the ratio of F50 (clonal expansion) to E x V (chaos), with BLOSUM62-based TCRdist applied between CDR3 peptides within each V-J. Welch's t-statistics and random forest reduced several hundred V-J features to 13, which were used in a naive Bayes classifier (R e1071). The similarity between thyroid and blood repertoires was quantified using the Morisita-Horn index. TCRdb's own reprocessing of the public reads used fastp at Q25 and MiXCR and kept productive beta chains. CDR3 protein duplicates are merged, each entry listing the most common genes and DNA. The V and J calls were not made by the authors but by TCRdb's processing. This sample lists roughly 500,000 distinct CDR3 sequences; about 45% were detected once. 15% to 20% of the sample lies in the top ten.

The chain links TRBV5-1 with TRBJ2-7; TRBD2 lines up with 12 middle nucleotides. This receptor was obtained from an adult woman with Graves' disease, either hyperthyroidism or ophthalmopathy (not recorded which). Sequenced material: peripheral blood or thyroid tissue (not recorded which). The CDR3: CASSFLAGGTYEQYF. The sequenced DNA is TGCGCCAGCAGCTTCCTAGCGGGAGGGACATACGAGCAGTACTTC.